This entry lists 9 T cell receptor beta chains sequenced from one sample in a study of cytomegalovirus exposure and HLA in healthy donors. The PCR used 60 Vbeta and 13 Jbeta primers. Generated by immunoSEQ multiplex PCR, the TCRdb table keeps only in-frame clones and is missing some. The sample holds 90,000 to 120,000 clones, about three quarters seen once. The specimen was PBMCs. Receptors originate from a woman between 18 and 29 years old in good health and CMV-seropositive.

The chain links TRBV20-1 to TRBJ2-7, with D unclear. The CDR3 sequence is 10 residues long. Germline lookup yields CDR1 DFQATT and CDR2 SNEGSKA (reference sequence). The DNA for the CDR3 is TGCAGCGCCATGGGCCTCGAGCAGTACTTC. Translation gives CSAMGLEQYF.

V and J are TRBV2 and TRBJ2-1; the D is unclear. The CDR3 runs to 13 residues. Germline V gives CDR1 SNHLY, CDR2 FYNNEI. V lost 3 bases to trimming and J lost 9 bases, with 12 bases between them. The CDR3 spells CASSDGRFGEQFF. Written as DNA, the CDR3 is TGTGCCAGCAGTGATGGCAGGTTTGGTGAGCAGTTCTTC. The variable domain in full, with the rest retrieved from reference TRBV2 and TRBJ2-1, is EPEVTQTPSHQVTQMGQEVILRCVPISNHLYFYWYRQILGQKVEFLVSFYNNEISEKSEIFDDQFSVERPDGSNFTLKIRSTKLEDSAMYFCASSDGRFGEQFFGPGTRLTVL.

The genes are TRBV11-3 and TRBJ2-4; maybe TRBD2 (5 bases). V lost 5 bases, J lost 3 bases, and 14 bases lay in between. CDR1 and CDR2 (germline): SGHNT, YENEEA. The CDR3 consists of 15 residues. Here the CDR3 reads CASSPEGAGKNIQYF. For the CDR3, the DNA is TGTGCCAGCAGCCCAGAGGGCGCCGGCAAAAACATTCAGTACTTC.

V is TRBV6-1 and J is TRBJ1-5; the match to TRBD1 covers 10 bases. The CDR3 contains 17 residues. The V and J ends lost 2 bases and 2 bases, in that order; junction bases with no gene match: 6. Per germline, CDR1 MNHNS and CDR2 SASEGT. The CDR3 sequence is CASSEPGTGVGNQPQHF. Written as DNA, the CDR3 is TGTGCCAGCAGTGAACCAGGGACAGGGGTTGGCAATCAGCCCCAGCATTTT.

The CDR3 DNA reads TGTGCCGGTAGCGGAGACACAGATACGCAGTATTTT. Amino acids: CAGSGDTDTQYF. This chain joins TRBV10-3 and TRBJ2-3, with D tentatively TRBD2 (6 bases). Germline CDR1 is ENHRY and CDR2 is SYGVKD. The V gene lost 11 bases and the J gene lost 2 bases, with 11 bases spanning the gap. This CDR3 is 12 amino acids long.

The V and J genes are TRBV27 and TRBJ2-1; D uncertain. The CDR3 spans 14 residues. The germline gives CDR1 MNHEY, CDR2 SMNVEV (reference sequence). V was trimmed by 0 bases and J by 6 bases, leaving 9 bases between them. CDR3 in DNA: TGTGCCAGCAGTTTATCGGTAACAGTCAATGAGCAGTTCTTC. As protein: CASSLSVTVNEQFF.

V gene TRBV21-1 combines with J gene TRBJ2-7; TRBD1, as called in the table, went unchecked against the DNA. TRBV21-1 is a listed pseudogene. The CDR3 runs 18 residues. CDR3 nucleotides: TGTGCCAGCAGCAAAGCGGTACCCACGGGACAGGGCCTCTACGAGCAGTACTTC. Its translation is CASSKAVPTGQGLYEQYF.

CDR3 amino acids: CASSQPAGLNTEAFF. CDR3 nucleotide sequence: TGCGCCAGCAGCCAACCGGCAGGCCTGAACACTGAAGCTTTCTTT. The chain is built from TRBV4-1 and TRBJ1-1; no firm D call. The CDR3 totals 15 residues. The V end was cut by 2 bases, the J end by 0 bases, with 10 bases between. CDR1 is MGHRA, CDR2 YSYEKL, per germline.

This sequence joins TRBV11-1 and TRBJ2-7; D may be TRBD2 (5 bases). V shed 5 bases and J shed 1 base, with 21 bases lying between them. Per germline, CDR1 SGHAT and CDR2 FQDESV (reference sequence). The CDR3 spans 17 residues. CDR3 in DNA: TGTGCCAGCAGCCCAACGCGAGGGCCGTCGGCTTCCTACGAGCAGTACTTC. Translation gives CASSPTRGPSASYEQYF.